This T cell receptor beta chain was documented in a study of cytomegalovirus exposure and HLA in healthy donors. Study in general: Findings of an earlier analysis included 110 million or so unique TCR beta sequences from roughly 200 million T cells. Study-wide results and caveats: Judged likely to be a sequencing artifact was a cluster of highly shared sequence variants. Analyses of presence and absence presupposed an approximately uniform sequencing depth across donors.

In the PCR, 60 Vbeta and 13 Jbeta primers were used. In the original workflow: In a later analysis, some 11 million of some 80 million unique beta chains occurred in at least two donors. Profiling relied on immunoSEQ multiplex PCR, and the TCRdb table lists in-frame clones only, not all of them. V, J and clone size are taken as reported in that table, and D and trimming were inferred from the DNA itself. The ten top clones account for 5.5% to 6.5%, within a sample of about 100,000 clones. Comments on this clone: The target antigen is unknown.

This receptor was identified in a girl aged 5-17 years in good health and CMV-seropositive. Material for sequencing was PBMCs.

CDR3 sequence (DNA): TGTGCCAGTAGTACTGGAATGGGCCGGCACACAGCTTTCTTT. This encodes CASSTGMGRHTAFF. This rearrangement joins TRBV19 to TRBJ1-1, with D uncertain. The CDR3 covers 14 residues. In germline, CDR1 is LNHDA, CDR2 SQIVND (reference sequence). Trimming removed 4 bases at V and 10 bases at J, with 19 bases between.